A selection of T cell receptor beta chains follows, all from one sample in a study of T cells in Graves' hyperthyroidism and ophthalmopathy. Using its own MiXCR run on the multiplex PCR reads, TCRdb lists one record per CDR3 protein. The table includes roughly 840,000 distinct CDR3 sequences, 35% to 45% detected once. Sequencing input: blood. The origin of the receptors is a man younger than 35 with Graves' hyperthyroidism. CDR3s include the opening cysteine and the closing phenylalanine or tryptophan. D genes are given only for firm matches. Part of the rows lack a size; the others show once, few, many or a class for expanded clones.

D	V	size	J	CDR3	DNA
-	TRBV10-2	once	TRBJ2-7	CASSVDVRMTSSYEQYF	TGTGCCAGCAGTGTGGACGTACGGATGACCAGCTCCTACGAGCAGTACTTC
-	TRBV19	-	TRBJ2-7	CASSPRGDRSRSPYEQYF	TGTGCCAGTAGCCCCCGGGGGGACAGATCCCGGAGCCCCTACGAGCAGTACTTC
-	TRBV6-5	few	TRBJ1-2	CASSYSDRTSWGYTF	TGTGCCAGCAGTTACTCAGACAGGACTTCATGGGGCTACACCTTC
-	TRBV20-1	few	TRBJ2-6	CSAPETGEAGANVLTF	TGCAGTGCTCCTGAAACAGGGGAGGCTGGGGCCAACGTCCTGACTTTC
TRBD1	TRBV5-1	-	TRBJ1-1	CASSPGDSGWTEAFF	TGCGCCAGCAGCCCGGGGGACAGTGGTTGGACTGAAGCTTTCTTT
-	TRBV7-2	-	TRBJ2-5	CASSSDSKETQYF	TGTGCCAGCAGTTCGGACAGTAAAGAGACCCAGTACTTC
-	TRBV29-1	-	TRBJ2-5	CRDPGETQYF	TGCAGGGACCCGGGGGAGACCCAGTACTTC
-	TRBV11-3	-	TRBJ2-2	CASSLDVRELFF	TGTGCCAGCAGCTTAGATGTGCGGGAGCTGTTTTTT
-	TRBV10-3	-	TRBJ1-5	CASAKNADGNQPQHF	TGTGCCAGCGCCAAAAACGCGGACGGCAATCAGCCCCAGCATTTT
-	TRBV7-8	few	TRBJ2-7	CASSELDEEAEQYF	TGTGCCAGCAGTGAACTCGATGAGGAAGCCGAGCAGTACTTC
TRBD1	TRBV7-2	few	TRBJ2-7	CASSLLGTGEYEQYF	TGTGCCAGCAGCTTACTAGGGACAGGGGAGTACGAGCAGTACTTC
TRBD2	TRBV4-1	few	TRBJ2-2	CASRGGLAGNTGELFF	TGCGCCAGCAGGGGGGGACTAGCGGGCAACACCGGGGAGCTGTTTTTT